This passage covers 6 T cell receptor beta chains from one sample sequenced in a study of human T cells and chemical hapten exposure. TCRdb fed the RACE reads into MiXCR, producing one record per CDR3 protein. The sample has about 380,000 distinct CDR3 sequences, around 6% seen once. Time point defined: patch test 2, 6 weeks after DPC sensitization. Treatment defined: therapeutic diphenylcyclopropenone sensitization with weekly scalp DPC. The specimen comprised whole blood, sampled in connection with sensitization to the hapten diphenylcyclopropenone (DPC). These receptor sequences come from a woman aged 18-29 years with alopecia areata. Some clones in this sample may be carry-over from other donors' samples.

There are many counts of this clonotype. J is TRBJ1-5 and V is TRBV12-3 or TRBV12-4; 7 bases map to TRBD1. The CDR3 runs to 14 residues. The ends lost 5 bases at V and 1 base at J; junction bases unmatched: 2. For the CDR3, the DNA is TGTGCCAGCAGTAAACAGGGGAGCAATCAGCCCCAGCATTTT. As protein: CASSKQGSNQPQHF.

This clonotype was observed many times. The CDR3 here is CASSQGPGLETQYF. As DNA, the CDR3 is TGCGCCAGCAGCCAAGGTCCGGGGTTGGAGACCCAGTACTTC. J is TRBJ2-5 and V is TRBV4-1; a possible D gene is TRBD2 (5 bases). The CDR3 has 14 amino acids. V lost 1 base, J lost 5 bases, and 11 bases lay in between. Germline V lookup: CDR1 MGHRA, CDR2 YSYEKL.

CDR3: CASSSQGSEQFF. The CDR3 DNA reads TGCGCCAGCAGCTCACAGGGTAGTGAGCAGTTCTTC. The V call is TRBV5-1, the J call TRBJ2-1; the D gene is possibly TRBD1 (6 bases). Germline V gives CDR1 SGHRS, CDR2 YFSETQ. The V end was cut by 3 bases, the J end by 9 bases, with 10 bases between. The CDR3 totals 12 residues.

This chain connects TRBV7-2 to TRBJ2-2; a weak D match, TRBD1 (6 bases). The length of the CDR3 is 14 residues. Trimming took 5 bases from V and 1 from J, leaving 8 bases between them. Germline V gene lookup returns CDR1 SGHTA and CDR2 FQGNSA. CDR3 residues: CASSRGQNTGELFF. In nucleotides, the CDR3 is TGTGCCAGCAGCAGGGGACAGAACACCGGGGAGCTGTTTTTT.

The table lists this clonotype with many counts. The genes are TRBV12-3 or TRBV12-4 and TRBJ1-5, with D unresolved. The CDR3 is made up of 14 amino acids. Trimming took off 2 bases at V and 3 bases at J, with 8 bases between the two ends. CDR3 sequence: CASSLLGANQPQHF. For the CDR3, the DNA is TGTGCCAGCAGTTTATTAGGTGCCAATCAGCCCCAGCATTTT.

A few counts support this clonotype. CDR3 protein: CASRPWTSEASPLHF. Written as DNA, the CDR3 is TGTGCCAGCAGGCCCTGGACGTCAGAAGCTTCACCCCTCCACTTT. V is TRBV6-1 and J is TRBJ1-6; D remains unclear. The CDR3 covers 15 residues. The V end lost 6 bases, the J end lost 9 bases, and 18 bases lay between the germline ends. The germline V gene encodes CDR1 MNHNS and CDR2 SASEGT.